These 11 T cell receptor beta chains originate from one sample sequenced in a study of blood T cells in healthy people across ages. It was with a sample-barcoded 5' primer and a J-beta primer mix that a second PCR of about 7 to 12 cycles was run. MiXCR, run by TCRdb on the 5' RACE reads, gives a single entry per CDR3 protein. Among 1.5 million to 2 million distinct CDR3 sequences listed, roughly 27% were seen once. The material sequenced was blood. These receptor sequences come from a woman in her 30s in good health.

This clonotype was seen at least ten times. This chain connects TRBV7-6 to TRBJ2-5, with 13 nucleotides matching TRBD2. CDR1 and CDR2 (germline): SGHVS, FNYEAQ. Trimming at V came to 5 bases and at J to 3 bases, leaving 3 bases not matched to a gene. The CDR3 loop spans 15 amino acids. This CDR3 reads CASSPGLAGKETQYF. CDR3 sequence (DNA): TGTGCCAGCAGCCCGGGACTAGCGGGAAAAGAGACCCAGTACTTC. The variable domain in full, completed from reference TRBV7-6 and TRBJ2-5, reads GAGVSQSPRYKVTKRGQDVALRCDPISGHVSLYWYRQALGQGPEFLTYFNYEAQQDKSGLPNDRFSAERPEGSISTLTIQRTEQRDSAMYRCASSPGLAGKETQYFGPGTRLLVL.

This clonotype showed up many times. J is TRBJ1-1 and V is TRBV7-2, with 8 bases aligning to TRBD1. Trimming at V came to 1 base and at J to 4 bases, leaving 5 bases not matched to a gene. CDR3 length: 15 residues. From germline, CDR1 is SGHTA and CDR2 FQGNSA. The CDR3 spells CASSLVGTGGTEAFF. DNA of the CDR3: TGTGCCAGCAGCTTAGTGGGCACAGGGGGCACTGAAGCTTTCTTT.

This sequence joins TRBV15 and TRBJ2-7; 10 bases are a match to TRBD1. Trimming at V came to 11 bases and at J to 7 bases, leaving 26 bases not matched to a gene. This CDR3 has 18 residues. The germline V gene has CDR1 LNHNV and CDR2 YYDKDF (reference sequence). The CDR3 DNA sequence: TGTGCCGCCGGGTTTCTTCCGGGGACAGGGGTTAGGCGAGGTGAGCAGTACTTC. Translated, it gives CAAGFLPGTGVRRGEQYF.

The sample holds a few counts of this clonotype. V is TRBV18 and J is TRBJ1-6; 9 bases are shared with TRBD1. Germline-derived CDR1 and CDR2 are KGHSH and LQKENI. Trimming took 0 bases from V and 11 from J; bases not matched to a gene: 5. CDR3 size: 15 residues. This CDR3 is CASSPPGQGHPPLHF. Here the CDR3 DNA reads TGTGCCAGCTCACCACCGGGACAGGGCCACCCACCCCTCCACTTT.

This clonotype was seen a few times. The chain combines TRBV5-6 with TRBJ1-4; tentatively, D is TRBD1 (6 bases). The length of the CDR3 is 14 residues. The germline V gene encodes CDR1 SGHDT and CDR2 YYEEEE. The germline V and J ends were trimmed by 4 bases and 6 bases, with 13 bases remaining between them. The CDR3 reads CASSPDRRDEKLFF. The CDR3 region has the DNA TGTGCCAGCAGCCCTGACAGGCGGGATGAAAAACTGTTTTTT.

This clonotype turned up a few times. This sequence joins TRBV3-1 and TRBJ2-5; 12 nucleotides match TRBD2. The CDR3 is 16 amino acids. Trimming at V came to 4 bases and at J to 2 bases, leaving 5 bases not matched to a gene. Germline lookup yields CDR1 LGHDT and CDR2 YNNKEL (reference sequence). This CDR3 reads CASSPLAGGEQETQYF. The CDR3 nucleotides are TGTGCCAGCAGCCCACTAGCGGGGGGTGAACAAGAGACCCAGTACTTC.

This clonotype showed up just a few times. The V call is TRBV4-2, the J call TRBJ2-1; the D gene is possibly TRBD2 (6 bases). The ends were cut back, 0 bases at V and 0 bases at J, with 9 bases in the middle. From germline, CDR1 is LGHNA and CDR2 YNFKEQ. The CDR3 contains 16 residues. CDR3 sequence: CASSQEGGSSYNEQFF. The CDR3 region has the DNA TGTGCCAGCAGCCAAGAGGGGGGTAGCTCCTACAATGAGCAGTTCTTC.

This clonotype was observed a handful of times. This sequence joins TRBV12-3 or TRBV12-4 and TRBJ2-7; D might be TRBD2 (7 bases). The CDR3 sequence is 14 residues long. V lost 6 bases to trimming and J lost 5 bases, with 17 bases between them. The chain's CDR3 is CASSLGGRGDEQYF. CDR3 coding DNA: TGTGCCAGCAGCTTGGGGGGGCGAGGAGACGAGCAGTACTTC.

Worth noting for this clonotype: One end of the junction varies from germline; a read error may be responsible. V gene TRBV12-3 or TRBV12-4 combines with J gene TRBJ2-3; TRBD2 matches 7 bases. The CDR3 has 14 amino acids. The CDR3 region has the DNA TGTGCCAGCACTGCAGCGGGACGCACATATACGCTGTATTTT. This gives the protein CASTAAGRTYTLYF.

The V gene is TRBV6-6, the J gene TRBJ1-4; D is unresolved. The germline V and J ends were trimmed by 6 bases and 8 bases, with 13 bases remaining between them. The CDR3 has 13 amino acids. Germline CDR1 reads MNHNY; CDR2 reads SVGAGI (reference sequence). As DNA, the CDR3 is TGTGCCAGCAGGGAGGAGCGGGGAGAAAAACTGTTTTTT. Its translation: CASREERGEKLFF.

The rearrangement uses TRBV7-2 and TRBJ2-3, with D perhaps matching TRBD2 (6 bases). CDR3 length: 15 residues. V lost 5 bases to trimming and J lost 1 base, with 13 bases between them. Germline CDR1 is SGHTA and CDR2 is FQGNSA. The CDR3 DNA reads TGTGCCAGCAGCACTCGACTAGTGGGCACAGATACGCAGTATTTT. Translating gives CASSTRLVGTDTQYF.